This T cell receptor beta chain comes out of a study of T cells expressing NK-cell markers. Across the study: Sorted CD3+CD56+NKG2C+, CD3+CD56+NKG2C- and CD3+CD56-NKG2C+ T-cell subsets were beta-chain profiled. Study-wide points: Similarly, these clonotypes led the CD3+CD56-NKG2C+ fraction as well in a handful of donors. CD8+ T cells in 5 or 6 donors included dominant NKG2C+ clonotypes at roughly 1.0-7.5%.

CDR1 and CDR2 from the germline V gene are SGDLS and YYNGEE. This CDR3 comprises 15 residues. Template switching by 5'RACE with UMIs generated the TCR beta cDNA. Following a re-call of the 5' RACE reads, TCRdb has one entry per CDR3 protein and lacks DNA. Here the sample table reports a few hundred thousand distinct CDR3 sequences. In regard to this clonotype: As yet, its antigen is unknown.

The chain combines TRBV9 with TRBJ2-1; TCRdb's D call of TRBD2 is untestable without DNA. The specimen sequenced was blood T cells: a sorted CD56 or NKG2C T cell subset, CD4+ or CD8+ T cells, or bulk PBMC T cells (not recorded which). This receptor was identified in a man in his late teens or twenties in good health. The CDR3 sequence is CASSVAPEGGNEQFF.